A single sample is the source of the 11 T cell receptor beta chains below, sequenced in a study of human thymus T cells. Profiled with immunoSEQ multiplex PCR; TCRdb holds only in-frame clones, not every one. Among about 130,000 clones listed, 90% to 95% were seen once. Resections that were taken during corrective heart surgery supplied the thymus tissue. Sequencing was carried out using thymus tissue. The receptors were sampled from a boy less than two years old with a congenital heart defect but otherwise immunologically healthy.

This chain uses TRBV6-6 with TRBJ2-5; TRBD1 or TRBD2 may be the D gene (5 bases each). From germline, CDR1 is MNHNY and CDR2 SVGAGI (reference sequence). V lost 6 bases and J 6 bases, leaving 14 bases between the germline ends. The CDR3 sequence is 13 residues long. CDR3: CASRGEEKQTQYF. The CDR3 DNA reads TGTGCCAGCAGGGGGGAAGAGAAGCAGACCCAGTACTTC.

The V call is TRBV14, the J call TRBJ1-4; D gene uncertain. Trimming removed 4 bases at V and 8 bases at J, with 11 bases between. The CDR3 has 13 amino acids. Germline V gives CDR1 SGHDN, CDR2 FVKESK. The CDR3 DNA reads TGTGCCAGCAGCCTCCAAATCGGGGAAAAACTGTTTTTT. Amino acids: CASSLQIGEKLFF.

The gene calls are TRBV4-3 and TRBJ2-2; D is perhaps TRBD2 (6 bases). V lost 4 bases to trimming and J lost 4 bases, with 22 bases between them. Per germline, CDR1 LGHNA and CDR2 YSLEER. CDR3 length: 18 amino acids. The CDR3 DNA reads as TGCGCCAGCAGCCTCCACAGACTTAGACTAGTAAGCACCGGGGAGCTGTTTTTT. It specifies CASSLHRLRLVSTGELFF.

This clone came up once. The chain carries TRBV9 and TRBJ1-2; 9 bases match TRBD1. In germline, CDR1 is SGDLS, CDR2 YYNGEE. The CDR3 has 16 amino acids. V was pared by 0 bases and J by 2 bases, with 5 bases of the junction left unmatched. CDR3 in DNA: TGTGCCAGCAGCGTAGCTGACAGGGGGTCAAACTATGGCTACACCTTC. Protein product: CASSVADRGSNYGYTF. The variable domain in full, with the rest retrieved from reference TRBV9 and TRBJ1-2, is DSGVTQTPKHLITATGQRVTLRCSPRSGDLSVYWYQQSLDQGLQFLIQYYNGEERAKGNILERFSAQQFPDLHSELNLSSLELGDSALYFCASSVADRGSNYGYTFGSGTRLTVV.

This sequence joins TRBV29-1 and TRBJ2-7; perhaps TRBD1 as D (5 bases). V dropped 4 bases and J dropped 2 bases, with 9 bases sitting between them. Germline V lookup: CDR1 SQVTM, CDR2 ANQGSEA. CDR3 length: 12 amino acids. The CDR3 loop reads CSVGGPAYEQYF. In DNA, the CDR3 is TGCAGCGTTGGGGGCCCAGCCTACGAGCAGTACTTC.

This chain connects TRBV4-3 to TRBJ2-2; no clear D. The CDR3 runs 15 residues. V was shortened by 4 bases and J by 5 bases, with 14 bases between the two germline ends. Germline V gives CDR1 LGHNA, CDR2 YSLEER. CDR3 coding DNA: TGCGCCAGCAGCCGCTGGCCAAAGAATACCGGGGAGCTGTTTTTT. Translation gives CASSRWPKNTGELFF.

This rearrangement joins TRBV2 to TRBJ2-7, with 9 bases fitting TRBD1. This CDR3 contains 14 residues. CDR1 SNHLY and CDR2 FYNNEI come from the germline V gene. V shed 7 bases and J 5 bases; nucleotides not matched to a gene: 9. CDR3 bases: TGTGCCAGCATCGGTGGGACAGGGTTCCACGAGCAGTACTTC. Amino acids: CASIGGTGFHEQYF.

V gene TRBV28 combines with J gene TRBJ2-2; 7 bases match TRBD1. Germline V CDR1 and CDR2: MDHEN, SYDVKM. The CDR3 consists of 14 residues. V lost 5 bases to trimming and J lost 6 bases; unmatched junction nucleotides: 6. The chain's CDR3 is CASSLTGKAGELFF. In DNA, the CDR3 is TGTGCCAGCAGTCTGACAGGGAAGGCCGGGGAGCTGTTTTTT.

The chain recombines TRBV19 with TRBJ2-5; D perhaps matches TRBD1 (6 bases). CDR3 length: 13 residues. Trimming removed 3 bases at V and 8 bases at J, with 13 bases between. CDR1 LNHDA and CDR2 SQIVND come from the germline V gene (reference sequence). The chain's CDR3 is CASSMRAGATQYF. CDR3 coding DNA: TGTGCCAGTAGTATGAGGGCAGGGGCTACCCAGTACTTC.

V and J are TRBV11-2 and TRBJ2-3; 13 positions agree with TRBD2. The CDR3 covers 19 residues. Trimming at V came to 0 bases and at J to 3 bases, leaving 9 bases not matched to a gene. Germline V gene data show CDR1 as SGHAT and CDR2 as FQNNGV. CDR3 sequence (DNA): TGTGCCAGCAGCTTAGACCCCCGAACTAGCGGGGGGGCTACAGATACGCAGTATTTT. It is translated as CASSLDPRTSGGATDTQYF. The whole variable domain, remainder taken from reference TRBV11-2 and TRBJ2-3, is EAGVAQSPRYKIIEKRQSVAFWCNPISGHATLYWYQQILGQGPKLLIQFQNNGVVDDSQLPKDRFSAERLKGVDSTLKIQPAKLEDSAVYLCASSLDPRTSGGATDTQYFGPGTRLTVL.

CDR3 amino acids: CASSLRGGYNSPLHF. In nucleotides, the CDR3 is TGTGCCAGCAGCCTCAGGGGTGGCTATAATTCACCCCTCCACTTT. This chain connects TRBV14 to TRBJ1-6; weak D call: TRBD1 (6 bases). Trimming cost V 4 bases and J 3 bases, with 10 bases left between them. The length of the CDR3 is 15 residues. Germline V gene data show CDR1 as SGHDN and CDR2 as FVKESK.